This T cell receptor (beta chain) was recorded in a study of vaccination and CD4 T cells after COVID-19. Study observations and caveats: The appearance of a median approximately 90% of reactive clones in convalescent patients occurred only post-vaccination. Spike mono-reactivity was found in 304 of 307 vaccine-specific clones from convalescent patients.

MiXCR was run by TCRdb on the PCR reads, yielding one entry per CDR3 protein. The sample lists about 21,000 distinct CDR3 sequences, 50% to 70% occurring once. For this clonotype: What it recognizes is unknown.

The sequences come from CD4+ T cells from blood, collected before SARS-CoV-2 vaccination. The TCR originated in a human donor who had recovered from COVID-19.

CDR3: CASRPAGTSRPDTQYF. The CDR3, as DNA: TGTGCCAGCAGACCCGCCGGGACTAGCCGTCCAGATACGCAGTATTTT. The chain links TRBV6-1 to TRBJ2-3; 9 bases line up with TRBD2. V lost 6 bases and J lost 4; bases outside the gene matches: 11. Germline CDR1 is MNHNS and CDR2 is SASEGT. This CDR3 region has 16 residues.